These 8 T cell receptor beta chains originate from one sample sequenced in a study of cytomegalovirus exposure and HLA in healthy donors. The PCR employed 60 Vbeta primers together with 13 Jbeta primers. Some clones are missing from TCRdb's copy, which holds only in-frame ones; the method was immunoSEQ multiplex PCR. Of approximately 150,000 clones listed, about 80% are singletons. The source material was PBMCs. The receptors originated from a woman aged 40 to 49 in good health and CMV-seronegative.

The V call is TRBV7-2, the J call TRBJ1-1, with 7 bases aligning to TRBD1. The ends lost 3 bases at V and 2 bases at J; junction bases unmatched: 9. The CDR3 is 16 amino acids. The germline V gene has CDR1 SGHTA and CDR2 FQGNSA. The CDR3 region has the DNA TGTGCCAGCAGCTTGGGACAGACTACACTTAACACTGAAGCTTTCTTT. Its translation is CASSLGQTTLNTEAFF. The entire variable domain, with the rest obtained from reference TRBV7-2 and TRBJ1-1, is as follows: GAGVSQSPSNKVTEKGKDVELRCDPISGHTALYWYRQSLGQGLEFLIYFQGNSAPDKSGLPSDRFSAERTGGSVSTLTIQRTQQEDSAVYLCASSLGQTTLNTEAFFGQGTRLTVV.

The genes are TRBV7-6 and TRBJ2-1; D not certain. The V end lost 3 bases, the J end lost 0 bases, and 12 bases lay between the germline ends. The CDR3 totals 16 residues. CDR1 and CDR2 (germline): SGHVS, FNYEAQ. In DNA, the CDR3 is TGTGCCAGCAGCTTTTCCCTAGGCTCCTCCTACAATGAGCAGTTCTTC. Translation gives CASSFSLGSSYNEQFF.

This clone has just one count. The chain uses TRBV15 and TRBJ1-2; no clear D. V lost 5 bases, J lost 0 bases, and 13 bases lay in between. The CDR3 contains 15 residues. Germline V CDR1 and CDR2: LNHNV, YYDKDF (reference sequence). The CDR3 loop reads CATSPDRGANYGYTF. CDR3 in DNA: TGTGCCACCAGCCCCGATCGGGGAGCTAACTATGGCTACACCTTC. The variable domain in full, with the rest retrieved from reference TRBV15 and TRBJ1-2, is DAMVIQNPRYQVTQFGKPVTLSCSQTLNHNVMYWYQQKSSQAPKLLFHYYDKDFNNEADTPDNFQSRRPNTSFCFLDIRSPGLGDTAMYLCATSPDRGANYGYTFGSGTRLTVV.

The rearrangement joins TRBV4-3 to TRBJ2-7; 9 bases align to TRBD1. The CDR3 is 16 residues long. The J segment lost 1 base and the V segment lost 1 base, leaving 5 bases of the junction unmatched. Germline assignment: CDR1 LGHNA and CDR2 YSLEER. CDR3 sequence: CASSQARTGESYEQYF. Written as DNA, the CDR3 is TGCGCCAGCAGCCAAGCAAGGACAGGGGAGTCCTACGAGCAGTACTTC.

This chain connects TRBV18 to TRBJ2-3; D is undetermined. Between the trimmed V and J ends, which lost 3 bases and 0 bases, there was a span of 4 bases. Germline V gene data show CDR1 as KGHSH and CDR2 as LQKENI. The CDR3 runs to 13 residues. As DNA, the CDR3 is TGTGCCAGCTCACCTCAGAGCACAGATACGCAGTATTTT. Its translation: CASSPQSTDTQYF.

This chain joins TRBV28 and TRBJ2-5; D ambiguous. The V and J ends lost 3 bases and 4 bases respectively, with 6 bases between them. The CDR3 totals 12 residues. Germline V gene sequence: CDR1 MDHEN, CDR2 SYDVKM. This chain's CDR3 is CASSFNGETQYF. CDR3 nucleotide sequence: TGTGCCAGCAGTTTTAACGGAGAGACCCAGTACTTC.

The V call is TRBV2, the J call TRBJ2-1; D is possibly TRBD1 (9 bases). This CDR3 is 15 amino acids long. Germline V lookup: CDR1 SNHLY, CDR2 FYNNEI. Trimming removed 6 bases from V and 7 bases from J, with 19 bases in between. The CDR3 DNA reads as TGTGCCAGCAGGGCGCTTAGCGGGACAGGGAATGAGCAGTTCTTC. Translated: CASRALSGTGNEQFF.

This clone was seen a few times. The V call is TRBV15, the J call TRBJ1-2, with D hard to call. CDR1 and CDR2 from the germline V gene are LNHNV and YYDKDF (reference sequence). The CDR3 loop spans 15 amino acids. The V gene lost 0 bases and the J gene lost 1 base, with 9 bases spanning the gap. DNA for the CDR3: TGTGCCACCAGCAGAGATCTCGCCGGTAACTATGGCTACACCTTC. This sequence encodes CATSRDLAGNYGYTF.